The entry below describes one T cell receptor beta chain. In the authors' workflow: Reference gene primer amplification yielded estimated nucleated cell counts. The table came from immunoSEQ multiplex PCR; TCRdb's copy has only in-frame clones and leaves some out. V and J calls and clone size are copied from that table; D and trimming were computed from the DNA. Of 250,000 to 350,000 clones in the sample, about four fifths were seen once. Germline lookup yields CDR1 ENHRY and CDR2 SYGVKD. V was clipped by 3 bases and J by 5 bases, with 14 bases between them. The CDR3 length is 15 residues. The sample comes from a study of blood T cell repertoires in COVID-19. Looking at the study overall: Samples of COVID-19 (acute and convalescent) were obtained from the United States, Italy and Spain. The cDNA or gDNA used as material had been derived from T cells, B-cell-depleted T cells, or PBMCs.

This clonotype was sampled from a human donor with COVID-19, enrolled during active disease. The donor label of this sample is uncertain. The specimen sequenced was peripheral blood. The rearrangement joins TRBV10-3 to TRBJ2-1, with D possibly TRBD2 on 6 matching bases. This CDR3 reads CAISETRRRDNEQFF. Written as DNA, the CDR3 is TGTGCCATCAGTGAAACTAGAAGGAGGGACAATGAGCAGTTCTTC.